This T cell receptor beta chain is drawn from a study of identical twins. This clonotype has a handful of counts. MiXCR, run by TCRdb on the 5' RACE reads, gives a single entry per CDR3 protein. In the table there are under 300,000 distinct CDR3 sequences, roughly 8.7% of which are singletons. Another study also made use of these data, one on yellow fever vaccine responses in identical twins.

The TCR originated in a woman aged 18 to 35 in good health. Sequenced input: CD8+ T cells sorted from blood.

The CDR3 coding sequence is TGCGCCAGCAGTGAGAATGGAGCTAACGTCTCCTACAATGAGCAGTTCTTC. Translating gives CASSENGANVSYNEQFF. J is TRBJ2-1 and V is TRBV10-1; D is ambiguous. The germline V and J ends were trimmed by 2 bases and 0 bases, with 14 bases remaining between them. The CDR3 is 17 residues long. Germline CDR1 WNHNN, CDR2 SYGVQD (reference sequence).